A selection of T cell receptor beta chains follows, all from one sample in a study of blood T cells in healthy people across ages. TCRdb re-analysed the 5' RACE reads in MiXCR, keeping a single row per CDR3 protein. The table shows about a million distinct CDR3 sequences, with roughly two fifths occurring only once. The source material was blood. The receptors shown here come from a young man in good health. Each CDR3 is given with its conserved first and last residue. Fields, in order: V gene, D gene, clone size, J gene, CDR3 DNA, CDR3 protein. The D gene is left open where the match is weak. A row's size may be missing; if present it is once, few, many or a size class.

V gene: TRBV2
D gene: .
clone size: .
J gene: TRBJ2-3
CDR3 DNA: TGTGCCAGCAGTGGGGAGGGGGCAGATACGCAGTATTTT
CDR3 protein: CASSGEGADTQYF

V gene: TRBV7-9
D gene: .
clone size: .
J gene: TRBJ2-3
CDR3 DNA: TGTGCCAGCAGCCCTAGGACCAGACGGGCCACAGATACGCAGTATTTT
CDR3 protein: CASSPRTRRATDTQYF

V gene: TRBV5-1
D gene: TRBD1
clone size: .
J gene: TRBJ1-4
CDR3 DNA: TGCGCCAGCAGCCCATGGACAGGGGGAGTCGAAAAACTGTTTTTT
CDR3 protein: CASSPWTGGVEKLFF

V gene: TRBV5-6
D gene: TRBD1
clone size: .
J gene: TRBJ2-5
CDR3 DNA: TGTGCCAACAGACCAAGGACAGGTCACCGAGAGACCCAGTACTTC
CDR3 protein: CANRPRTGHRETQYF

V gene: TRBV6-5
D gene: .
clone size: .
J gene: TRBJ1-5
CDR3 DNA: TGTGCCAGCAGTTACACGGCAGGGGACGGCAATCAGCCCCAGCATTTT
CDR3 protein: CASSYTAGDGNQPQHF

V gene: TRBV6-2/TRBV6-3
D gene: TRBD1
clone size: .
J gene: TRBJ2-7
CDR3 DNA: TGTGCCAGCAGTGCCCTTCCGGGACAGGAACGAGACGAGCAGTACTTC
CDR3 protein: CASSALPGQERDEQYF

V gene: TRBV4-1
D gene: .
clone size: .
J gene: TRBJ1-1
CDR3 DNA: TGCGCCAGCAGCCAAGATCTCTTGGCGCCTCTCCGCCGTGCAGGGGCCCCCGAGAACACTGAAGCTTTCTTT
CDR3 protein: CASSQDLLAPLRRAGAPENTEAFF

V gene: TRBV20-1
D gene: TRBD1
clone size: few
J gene: TRBJ1-2
CDR3 DNA: TGCAGTGCTAGAGGTTACTCCGGGACAGCGGGTAATGGCTACACCTTC
CDR3 protein: CSARGYSGTAGNGYTF

V gene: TRBV6-5
D gene: .
clone size: few
J gene: TRBJ1-2
CDR3 DNA: TGTGCCAGCAGCAACAACCCACATGGCTACACCTTC
CDR3 protein: CASSNNPHGYTF

V gene: TRBV3-1
D gene: .
clone size: .
J gene: TRBJ2-5
CDR3 DNA: TGTGCCAGCAGCCCAACCTTTAGCAAAGAGACCCAGTACTTC
CDR3 protein: CASSPTFSKETQYF

V gene: TRBV5-1
D gene: .
clone size: .
J gene: TRBJ2-2
CDR3 DNA: TGCGCCAGCAGCTTGCGGGTGGCCGACACCGGGGAGCTGTTTTTT
CDR3 protein: CASSLRVADTGELFF

V gene: TRBV6-2/TRBV6-3
D gene: TRBD1
clone size: few
J gene: TRBJ1-1
CDR3 DNA: TGTGCCAGCAGTACCAGAACCGACAGGGGGGAAGACACTGAAGCTTTCTTT
CDR3 protein: CASSTRTDRGEDTEAFF

V gene: TRBV7-2
D gene: .
clone size: .
J gene: TRBJ2-5
CDR3 DNA: TGTGCCAGCAGCTCCCAAAGGGGAGAGACCCAGTACTTC
CDR3 protein: CASSSQRGETQYF

V gene: TRBV7-3
D gene: .
clone size: .
J gene: TRBJ2-7
CDR3 DNA: TGTGCCAGCAGCTTAACGTCCCACACTAGCACATACTCCTACGAGCAGTACTTC
CDR3 protein: CASSLTSHTSTYSYEQYF

V gene: TRBV7-2
D gene: TRBD1
clone size: few
J gene: TRBJ2-4
CDR3 DNA: TGTGCCAGCAGCTTAACCCGGACAGGGGGCCTAGCCAAAAACATTCAGTACTTC
CDR3 protein: CASSLTRTGGLAKNIQYF

V gene: TRBV27
D gene: .
clone size: few
J gene: TRBJ2-3
CDR3 DNA: TGTGCCAGCGGAGCCGCTTCTAGCACAGATACGCAGTATTTT
CDR3 protein: CASGAASSTDTQYF

V gene: TRBV27
D gene: .
clone size: .
J gene: TRBJ1-2
CDR3 DNA: TGTGCCAGCAGTGTATCGGGCAGAAACTATGGCCACACCTTC
CDR3 protein: CASSVSGRNYGHTF

V gene: TRBV15
D gene: .
clone size: .
J gene: TRBJ1-1
CDR3 DNA: TGTGCCACCAGCGGGAGGGGGACCCTGAACACTGAAGCTTTCTTT
CDR3 protein: CATSGRGTLNTEAFF

V gene: TRBV7-6
D gene: .
clone size: few
J gene: TRBJ1-2
CDR3 DNA: TGTGCCAGCAGCTTAGAGGGGGGAGGAGGCTACACCTTC
CDR3 protein: CASSLEGGGGYTF

V gene: TRBV6-6
D gene: .
clone size: few
J gene: TRBJ1-5
CDR3 DNA: TGTGCCAGCAGTTACCAACGACCCAATCAGCCCCAGCATTTT
CDR3 protein: CASSYQRPNQPQHF

V gene: TRBV6-6
D gene: TRBD2
clone size: .
J gene: TRBJ2-2
CDR3 DNA: TGTGCCGGGGGACTAGCGGGGGCCAAAAACACCGGGGAGCTGTTTTTT
CDR3 protein: CAGGLAGAKNTGELFF

V gene: TRBV28
D gene: .
clone size: few
J gene: TRBJ1-4
CDR3 DNA: TGTGCCACTGTCGGGACACCTGATGAAAAACTGTTTTTT
CDR3 protein: CATVGTPDEKLFF

V gene: TRBV7-2
D gene: .
clone size: few
J gene: TRBJ1-6
CDR3 DNA: TGTGCCAGCAGCCTAAGCGGACAGCCTAATTCACCCCTCCACTTT
CDR3 protein: CASSLSGQPNSPLHF

V gene: TRBV20-1
D gene: .
clone size: .
J gene: TRBJ1-5
CDR3 DNA: TGCAGTGCTGCGACAACACCTAGCAATCAGCCCCAGCATTTT
CDR3 protein: CSAATTPSNQPQHF

V gene: TRBV7-2
D gene: .
clone size: .
J gene: TRBJ2-1
CDR3 DNA: TGTGCCAGCAGCCCTAGTTCTGTGACAATCGATATAGGGACCCAGTTCTTC
CDR3 protein: CASSPSSVTIDIGTQFF

V gene: TRBV4-3
D gene: .
clone size: many
J gene: TRBJ1-5
CDR3 DNA: TGCGCCAGCAGCCAAGACCACCTTGGGACCCAGCATTTT
CDR3 protein: CASSQDHLGTQHF

V gene: TRBV6-5
D gene: .
clone size: few
J gene: TRBJ1-5
CDR3 DNA: TGTGCCAGCAGTCGGACGGCTTATAGCAATCAGCCCCAGCATTTT
CDR3 protein: CASSRTAYSNQPQHF

V gene: TRBV24-1
D gene: .
clone size: .
J gene: TRBJ2-1
CDR3 DNA: TGTGCCACCAGTGATTCAACTAGCAGTTGGTTCTTC
CDR3 protein: CATSDSTSSWFF

V gene: TRBV27
D gene: .
clone size: few
J gene: TRBJ1-2
CDR3 DNA: TGTGCCAGCAGTTCGGGTCAGGGTCGTTTGGGCTACACCTTC
CDR3 protein: CASSSGQGRLGYTF

V gene: TRBV9
D gene: .
clone size: .
J gene: TRBJ1-1
CDR3 DNA: TGTGCCAGCAGCCCAGACGGGACATCTGAAGCTTTCTTT
CDR3 protein: CASSPDGTSEAFF

V gene: TRBV12-5
D gene: .
clone size: .
J gene: TRBJ2-3
CDR3 DNA: TGTGCTAGTGGTTTGGTACGGGACACTAGTAATTGGACAGATACGCAGTATTTT
CDR3 protein: CASGLVRDTSNWTDTQYF

V gene: TRBV5-6
D gene: TRBD2
clone size: .
J gene: TRBJ2-3
CDR3 DNA: TGTGCCAGCAGCTTGGTAGCGGGGGCGATCACAGATACGCAGTATTTT
CDR3 protein: CASSLVAGAITDTQYF